This passage covers 2 T cell receptor beta chains from one sample sequenced in a study of control samples from healthy donors and cancer patients. Clones were sequenced by immunoSEQ multiplex PCR, and TCRdb holds only the in-frame ones, with some missing. The sample holds about 69,000 clones, around 84% seen once. The sample comprised PBMCs. These receptors were taken from a woman in her forties or fifties with lung cancer.

V gene TRBV4-3 combines with J gene TRBJ1-3, with unresolved D. This CDR3 spans 16 amino acids. In germline, CDR1 is LGHNA, CDR2 YSLEER. Trimming took 0 bases from V and 0 from J, leaving 9 bases between them. The CDR3 sequence is CASSQDWKSSGNTIYF. CDR3 coding DNA: TGCGCCAGCAGCCAAGATTGGAAGAGCTCTGGAAACACCATATATTTT.

Concerning this clone: The sample holds other DNA sequences that translate to the same CDR3. The V and J genes are TRBV18 and TRBJ2-7; D gene uncertain. CDR3 length equals 15 residues. V lost 0 bases and J lost 0, with 9 bases in between. Germline CDR1 KGHSH, CDR2 LQKENI. CDR3 amino acids: CASSPPGTLSYEQYF. The CDR3 nucleotides are TGTGCCAGCTCACCACCGGGCACCCTCTCCTACGAGCAGTACTTC. The whole variable domain, remainder taken from reference TRBV18 and TRBJ2-7, is NAGVMQNPRHLVRRRGQEARLRCSPMKGHSHVYWYRQLPEEGLKFMVYLQKENIIDESGMPKERFSAEFPKEGPSILRIQQVVRGDSAAYFCASSPPGTLSYEQYFGPGTRLTVT.